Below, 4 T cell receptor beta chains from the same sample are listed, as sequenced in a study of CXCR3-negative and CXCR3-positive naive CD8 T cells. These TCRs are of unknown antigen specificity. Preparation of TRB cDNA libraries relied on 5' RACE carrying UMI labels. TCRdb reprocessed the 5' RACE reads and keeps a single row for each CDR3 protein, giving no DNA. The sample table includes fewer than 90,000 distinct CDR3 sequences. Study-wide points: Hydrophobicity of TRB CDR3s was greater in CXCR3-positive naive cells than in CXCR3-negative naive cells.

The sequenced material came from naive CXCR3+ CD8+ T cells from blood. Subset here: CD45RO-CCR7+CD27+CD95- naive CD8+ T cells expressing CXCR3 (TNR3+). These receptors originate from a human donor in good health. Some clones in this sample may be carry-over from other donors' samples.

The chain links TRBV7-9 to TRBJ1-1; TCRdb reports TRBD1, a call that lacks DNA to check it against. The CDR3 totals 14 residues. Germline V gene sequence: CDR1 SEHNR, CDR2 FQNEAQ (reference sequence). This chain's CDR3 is CASSRPGTGNEAFF.

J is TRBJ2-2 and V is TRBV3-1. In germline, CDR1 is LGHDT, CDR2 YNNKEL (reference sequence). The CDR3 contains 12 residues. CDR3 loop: CASSRVAGELFF.

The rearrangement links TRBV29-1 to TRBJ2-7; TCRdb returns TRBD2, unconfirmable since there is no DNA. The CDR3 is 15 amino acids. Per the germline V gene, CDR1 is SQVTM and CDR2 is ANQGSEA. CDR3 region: CSVEEAGPSSYEQYF.

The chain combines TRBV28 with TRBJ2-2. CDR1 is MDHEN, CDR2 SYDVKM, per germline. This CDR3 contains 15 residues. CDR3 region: CASRTGWGETGELFF.